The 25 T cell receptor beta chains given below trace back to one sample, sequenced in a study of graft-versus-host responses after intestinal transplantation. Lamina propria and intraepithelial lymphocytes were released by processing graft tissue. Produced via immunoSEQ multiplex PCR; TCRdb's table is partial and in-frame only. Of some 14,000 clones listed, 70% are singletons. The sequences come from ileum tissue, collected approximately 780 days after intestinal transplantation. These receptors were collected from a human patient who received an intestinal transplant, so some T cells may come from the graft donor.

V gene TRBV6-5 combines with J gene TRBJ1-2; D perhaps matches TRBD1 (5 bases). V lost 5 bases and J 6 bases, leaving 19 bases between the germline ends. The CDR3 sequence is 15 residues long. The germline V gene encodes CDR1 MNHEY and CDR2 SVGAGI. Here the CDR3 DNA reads TGTGCCAGCAGTCCTGACCCGTTGGGGGTAGATGGCTACACCTTC. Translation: CASSPDPLGVDGYTF.

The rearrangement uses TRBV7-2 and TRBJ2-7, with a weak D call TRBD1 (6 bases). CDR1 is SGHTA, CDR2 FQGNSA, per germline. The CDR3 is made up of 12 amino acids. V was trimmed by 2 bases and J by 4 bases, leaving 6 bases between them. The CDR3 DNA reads TGTGCCAGCAGCTTACAGGGGTACGAGCAGTACTTC. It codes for CASSLQGYEQYF.

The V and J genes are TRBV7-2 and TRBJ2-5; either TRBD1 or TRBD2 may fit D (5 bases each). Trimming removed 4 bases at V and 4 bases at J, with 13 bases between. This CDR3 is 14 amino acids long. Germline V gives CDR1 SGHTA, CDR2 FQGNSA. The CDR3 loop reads CASSSPGRRETQYF. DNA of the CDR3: TGTGCCAGCAGCTCACCGGGACGCAGAGAGACCCAGTACTTC.

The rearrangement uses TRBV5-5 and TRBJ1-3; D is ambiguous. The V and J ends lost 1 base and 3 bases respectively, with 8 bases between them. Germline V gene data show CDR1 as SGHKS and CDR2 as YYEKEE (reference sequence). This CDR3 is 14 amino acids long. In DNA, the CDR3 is TGTGCCAGCAGCTTGATGGGAGATGGAAACACCATATATTTT. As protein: CASSLMGDGNTIYF. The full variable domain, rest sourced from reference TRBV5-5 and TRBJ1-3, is DAGVTQSPTHLIKTRGQQVTLRCSPISGHKSVSWYQQVLGQGPQFIFQYYEKEERGRGNFPDRFSARQFPNYSSELNVNALLLGDSALYLCASSLMGDGNTIYFGEGSWLTVV.

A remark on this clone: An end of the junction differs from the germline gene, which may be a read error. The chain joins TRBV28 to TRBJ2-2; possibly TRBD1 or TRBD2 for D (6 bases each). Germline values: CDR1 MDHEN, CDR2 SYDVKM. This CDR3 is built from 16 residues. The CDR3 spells CASSLISGAGTGKLFF. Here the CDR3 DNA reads TGTGCCAGCAGTTTAATATCAGGGGCGGGGACCGGGAAGCTGTTTTTT.

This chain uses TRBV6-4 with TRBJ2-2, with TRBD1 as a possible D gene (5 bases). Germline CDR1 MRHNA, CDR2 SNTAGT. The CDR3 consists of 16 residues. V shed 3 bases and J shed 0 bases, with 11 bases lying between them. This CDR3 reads CASSELDSANTGELFF. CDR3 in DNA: TGTGCCAGCAGTGAGCTAGACAGTGCGAACACCGGGGAGCTGTTTTTT.

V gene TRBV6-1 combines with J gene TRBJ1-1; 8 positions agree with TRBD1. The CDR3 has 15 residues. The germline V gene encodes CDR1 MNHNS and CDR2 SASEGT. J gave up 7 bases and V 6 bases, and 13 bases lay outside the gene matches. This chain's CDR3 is CASRSRTGGNGEAFF. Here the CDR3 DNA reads TGTGCCAGCAGGTCACGCACAGGGGGAAATGGTGAAGCTTTCTTT.

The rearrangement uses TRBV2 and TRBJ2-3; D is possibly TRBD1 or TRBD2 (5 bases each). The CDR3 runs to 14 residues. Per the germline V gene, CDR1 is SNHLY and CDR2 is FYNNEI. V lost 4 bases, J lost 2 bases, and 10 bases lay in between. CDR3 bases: TGTGCCAGCAGTGTTTGGGGGACCACAGATACGCAGTATTTT. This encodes CASSVWGTTDTQYF.

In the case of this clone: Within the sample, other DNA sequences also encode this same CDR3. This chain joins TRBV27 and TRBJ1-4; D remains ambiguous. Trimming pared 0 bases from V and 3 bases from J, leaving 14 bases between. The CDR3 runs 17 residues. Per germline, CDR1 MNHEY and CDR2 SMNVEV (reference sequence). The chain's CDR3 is CASSLSYPRQANEKLFF. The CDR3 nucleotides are TGTGCCAGCAGTTTATCCTACCCCCGACAAGCTAATGAAAAACTGTTTTTT.

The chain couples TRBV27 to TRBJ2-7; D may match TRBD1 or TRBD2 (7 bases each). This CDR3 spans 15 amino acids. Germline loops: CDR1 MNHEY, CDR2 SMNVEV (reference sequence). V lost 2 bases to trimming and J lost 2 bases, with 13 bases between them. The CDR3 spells CASSLQGDYPYEQYF. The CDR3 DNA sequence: TGTGCCAGCAGTTTACAGGGGGACTACCCCTACGAGCAGTACTTC.

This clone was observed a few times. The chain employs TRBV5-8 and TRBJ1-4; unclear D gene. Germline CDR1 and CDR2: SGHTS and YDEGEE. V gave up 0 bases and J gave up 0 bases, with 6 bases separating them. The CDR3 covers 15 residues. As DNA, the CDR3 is TGTGCCAGCAGCTTGGGGGCAGCAACTAATGAAAAACTGTTTTTT. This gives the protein CASSLGAATNEKLFF.

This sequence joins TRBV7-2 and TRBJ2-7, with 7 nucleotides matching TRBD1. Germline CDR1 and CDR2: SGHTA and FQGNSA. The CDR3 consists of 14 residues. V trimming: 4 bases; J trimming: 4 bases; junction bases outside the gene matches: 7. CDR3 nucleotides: TGTGCCAGCAGCTCCCGACAGGGTCGGTACGAGCAGTACTTC. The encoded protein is CASSSRQGRYEQYF.

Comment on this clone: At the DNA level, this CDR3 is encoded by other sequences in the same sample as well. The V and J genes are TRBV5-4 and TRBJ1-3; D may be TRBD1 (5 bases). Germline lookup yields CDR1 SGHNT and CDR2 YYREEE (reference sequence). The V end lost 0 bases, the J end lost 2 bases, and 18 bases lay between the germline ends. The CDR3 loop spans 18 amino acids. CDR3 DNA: TGTGCCAGCAGCTTGGGAAGAACAGGTGAAGGCGCTGGAAACACCATATATTTT. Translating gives CASSLGRTGEGAGNTIYF.

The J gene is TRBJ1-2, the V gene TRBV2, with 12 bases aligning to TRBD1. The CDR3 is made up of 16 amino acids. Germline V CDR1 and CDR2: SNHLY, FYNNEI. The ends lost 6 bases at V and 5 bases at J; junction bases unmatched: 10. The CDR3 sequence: CASRGDRGRQSYGYTF. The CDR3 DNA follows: TGTGCCAGCAGGGGGGACAGGGGGCGACAATCTTATGGCTACACCTTC.

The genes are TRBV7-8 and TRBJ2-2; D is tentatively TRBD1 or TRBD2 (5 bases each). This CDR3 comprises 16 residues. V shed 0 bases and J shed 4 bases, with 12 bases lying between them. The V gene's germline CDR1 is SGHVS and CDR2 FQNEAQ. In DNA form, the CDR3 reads TGTGCCAGCAGCTTAGCGCTAAGGGACCCCACCGGGGAGCTGTTTTTT. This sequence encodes CASSLALRDPTGELFF. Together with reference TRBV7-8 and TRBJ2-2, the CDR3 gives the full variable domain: GAGVSQSPRYKVAKRGQDVALRCDPISGHVSLFWYQQALGQGPEFLTYFQNEAQLDKSGLPSDRFFAERPEGSVSTLKIQRTQQEDSAVYLCASSLALRDPTGELFFGEGSRLTVL.

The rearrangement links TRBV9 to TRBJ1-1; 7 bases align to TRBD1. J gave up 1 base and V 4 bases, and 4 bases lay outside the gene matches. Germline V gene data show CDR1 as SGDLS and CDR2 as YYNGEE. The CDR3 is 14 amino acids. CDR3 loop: CASSSRTGNTEAFF. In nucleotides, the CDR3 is TGTGCCAGCAGCTCAAGGACAGGGAACACTGAAGCTTTCTTT.

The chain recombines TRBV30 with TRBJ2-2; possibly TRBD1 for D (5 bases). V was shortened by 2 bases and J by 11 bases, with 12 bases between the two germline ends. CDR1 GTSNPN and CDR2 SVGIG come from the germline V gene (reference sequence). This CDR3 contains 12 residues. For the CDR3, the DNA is TGTGCCTGGAGTTCAGGGCCAGGCGAGCTGTTTTTT. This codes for CAWSSGPGELFF.

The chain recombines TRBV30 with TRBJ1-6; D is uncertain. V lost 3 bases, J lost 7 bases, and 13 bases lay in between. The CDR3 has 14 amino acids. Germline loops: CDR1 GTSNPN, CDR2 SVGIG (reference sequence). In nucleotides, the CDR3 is TGTGCCTGGAGCCGTTGGGGTAACAATTCACCCCTCCACTTT. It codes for CAWSRWGNNSPLHF.

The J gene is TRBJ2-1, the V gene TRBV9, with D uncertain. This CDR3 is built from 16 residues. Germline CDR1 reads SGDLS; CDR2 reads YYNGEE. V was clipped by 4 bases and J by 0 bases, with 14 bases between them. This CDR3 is CASSPAELPSYNEQFF. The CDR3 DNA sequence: TGTGCCAGCAGCCCCGCAGAACTACCCTCCTACAATGAGCAGTTCTTC. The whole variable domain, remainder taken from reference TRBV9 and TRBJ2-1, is DSGVTQTPKHLITATGQRVTLRCSPRSGDLSVYWYQQSLDQGLQFLIQYYNGEERAKGNILERFSAQQFPDLHSELNLSSLELGDSALYFCASSPAELPSYNEQFFGPGTRLTVL.

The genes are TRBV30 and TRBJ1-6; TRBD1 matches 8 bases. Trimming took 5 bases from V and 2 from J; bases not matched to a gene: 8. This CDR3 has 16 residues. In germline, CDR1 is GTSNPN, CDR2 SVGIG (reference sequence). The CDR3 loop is CAWSNPQGAYNSPLHF. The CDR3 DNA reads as TGTGCCTGGTCAAACCCACAGGGGGCCTATAATTCACCCCTCCACTTT.

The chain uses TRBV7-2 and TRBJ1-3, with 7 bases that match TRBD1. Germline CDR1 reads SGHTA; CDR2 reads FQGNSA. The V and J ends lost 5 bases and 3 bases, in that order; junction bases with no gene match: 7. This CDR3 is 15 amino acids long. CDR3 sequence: CASSPETGFGNTIYF. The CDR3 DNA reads TGTGCCAGCAGCCCCGAGACAGGGTTTGGAAACACCATATATTTT.

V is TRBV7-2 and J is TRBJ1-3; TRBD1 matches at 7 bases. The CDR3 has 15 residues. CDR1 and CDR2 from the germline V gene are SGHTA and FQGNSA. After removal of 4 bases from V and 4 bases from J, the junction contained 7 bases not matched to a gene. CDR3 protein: CASSSGGAGGNTIYF. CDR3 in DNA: TGTGCCAGCAGCTCAGGGGGGGCGGGCGGAAACACCATATATTTT.

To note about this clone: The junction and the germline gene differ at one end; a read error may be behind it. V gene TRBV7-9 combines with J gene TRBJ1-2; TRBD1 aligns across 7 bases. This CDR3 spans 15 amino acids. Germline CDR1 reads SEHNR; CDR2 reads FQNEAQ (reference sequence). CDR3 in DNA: TGCGCCAGCAGCCAAGAGGTGACAGGGTTCTATGGCTACACCTTC. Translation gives CASSQEVTGFYGYTF. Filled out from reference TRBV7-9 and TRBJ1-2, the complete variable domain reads DTGVSQNPRHKITKRGQNVTFRCDPISEHNRLYWYRQTLGQGPEFLTYFQNEAQLEKSRLLSDRFSAERPKGSFSTLEIQRTEQGDSAMYLCASSQEVTGFYGYTFGSGTRLTVV.

The CDR3 nucleotides read TGTGCCAGCAGCAACGATAGAACTCCCAGCTCCTACGAGCAGTACTTC. Protein sequence: CASSNDRTPSSYEQYF. The V and J genes are TRBV21-1 and TRBJ2-5. The J call is doubtful: the DNA matches TRBJ2-7 better. TRBV21-1 is a listed pseudogene. CDR3 size: 16 residues.

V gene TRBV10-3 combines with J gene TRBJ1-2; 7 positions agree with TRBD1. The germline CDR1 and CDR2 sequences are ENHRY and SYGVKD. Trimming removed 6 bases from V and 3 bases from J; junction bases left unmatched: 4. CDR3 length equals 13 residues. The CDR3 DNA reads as TGTGCCATCAGCAGACAGGGTGACTATGGCTACACCTTC. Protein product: CAISRQGDYGYTF.